This T cell receptor beta chain comes out of a study of T cells in Graves' hyperthyroidism and ophthalmopathy. Comment on this clonotype: One end of the junction is discordant with germline, which a read error may explain.

Researchers took RNA transcripts and amplified the TCR beta CDR3 regions from them. Using the HTBI primer set, a first-round RT-PCR was run on the TCR CDR3. TCRdb reprocessed the multiplex PCR reads with MiXCR, giving one entry per CDR3 protein. The sample comprises a few hundred thousand distinct CDR3 sequences, about a sixth of which are singletons, and about 7% rests with the top ten. CDR1 and CDR2 (germline): MDHEN, SYDVKM. CDR3 length: 15 amino acids. Sequencing was performed on blood. This receptor was identified in a woman aged 30 to 39 with Graves' hyperthyroidism. J is TRBJ2-1 and V is TRBV28, with 7 bases that match TRBD1. DNA for the CDR3: TGTGCCAGCAGTTTACTTCAGGGGGTCTACAATGGGCAGTTCTTC. It is translated as CASSLLQGVYNGQFF. The entire variable domain, with the rest obtained from reference TRBV28 and TRBJ2-1, is as follows: DVKVTQSSRYLVKRTGEKVFLECVQDMDHENMFWYRQDPGLGLRLIYFSYDVKMKEKGDIPEGYSVSREKKERFSLILESASTNQTSMYLCASSLLQGVYNGQFFGPGTRLTVL.